The sequence of this T cell receptor (beta chain) was determined in a study of shared clonotypes between healthy human individuals (dated by TCRdb to 2018 to 2020). In the study overall: Two women and three men aged 18 to 49 years were included in the cohort. For each donor, CD4 naive and CD4 memory were each run on three plates, CD8 naive on two plates, and CD8 memory on one plate. To increase sequencing depth and limit assay-specific biases, different laboratories used diverse techniques to prepare libraries and sequence TCR repertoires. To estimate repertoire size and how much clonotype sharing occurs between individuals, the study deeply sequenced the blood TCR repertoires of five healthy adults. Between about 0.94 and 10 billion PBMCs per donor were obtained by leukapheresis. Findings and caveats that apply to the study as a whole: Compared with non-shared clonotypes, the clonotypes found in all four sorted-subset donors had higher generation probabilities. The small number of donors limited the genetic and exposure-history diversity represented. Naive subsets generally had larger estimated clonotype richness than memory subsets did. Incomplete sequencing was indicated by rarefaction of sorted-subset datasets, despite the large sequencing depth. When several donors were compared, the shared fraction of clonotypes was about 5.2% for naive CD4, about 4% for naive CD8, 2.3% for memory CD4, and 0.4% for memory CD8. Pairwise subsampling led to the expectation that sequencing depth would affect the degree of clonotype sharing among donors. Sampling was limited to blood, and TCR repertoires in tissue likely differ from TCR repertoires in blood.

Donors were healthy HIV-negative adults with no recently reported acute infections or vaccinations. Only Caucasian adults living in Nashville, Tennessee, USA were represented among the donors. CD4+ T cells were enriched through magnetic negative selection, after which naive cells were positively selected on CD45RA and the remaining negative fraction served as the memory subset. Blood was collected by leukapheresis, and PBMCs were isolated by Ficoll-Histopaque density gradient centrifugation and then cryopreserved in liquid nitrogen vapor phase. Analytical flow cytometry was used to check the purity and quantity of each magnetically sorted T cell population. Each sorted fraction had its genomic DNA isolated and then quantified by UV absorbance on a Nanodrop 2000c. This clone was counted a few times. Which antigen it targets is not known. The input lacks base qualities; no much larger clone sits a single base away. The same CDR3 is also encoded by other DNA sequences in this sample.

Using the deep immunoSEQ assay, multiplex PCR amplified TCR CDR3 regions from genomic DNA. For each cell subset, the extracted genomic DNA was distributed evenly across all wells of several immunoSEQ 96-well plates, and each plate served as one replicate. For sorted subsets, 150 to 250 ng genomic DNA, equal to 30,000 or so T cell genomes, was loaded into each replicate PCR. The purified libraries were quantified using a Qubit 3.0 fluorometer, sized with a Bioanalyzer 2100, and then quantified again using the KAPA Library Quantification kit. A separate single-read 150-cycle Illumina NextSeq 550 flow cell was used to sequence each immunoSEQ 96-well plate. The authors' pipeline ran thus. Because the immunoSEQ output included only junctional sequences and no quality scores, the filtering could not be the same as the filtering used for full-length reads. Sequences were annotated with PyIR, a Python wrapper for IgBLAST v1.9, using IMGT germline references to assign V/J genes and CDR3. Reads were filtered out if the reads had weak V/J assignments (E-value above 1e-6), no CDR3, stop codons, out-of-frame junctions, or ambiguous translated residues. V3J clonotypes were defined as sequences sharing the same inferred V gene, J gene, and CDR3 amino acid sequence. Percentage overlap between repertoires was computed as shared unique clonotypes divided by the size of the smaller repertoire. Richness of each repertoire was evaluated using RTK rarefaction, the Chao1 estimator, and Recon v2.1 estimates of unobserved clonotypes. Generation probabilities for all TCRbeta clonotypes obtained by the gDNA method from a few donors were computed using OLGA. TCRdb provides this immuneACCESS table in a form limited to in-frame rearrangements. Some clones are lacking; in checked studies, under half of them reflect an unresolved V gene, and why the rest are absent is not known. That table is the source of V, J and clone size, and D and trimming were worked out from the DNA. A total of roughly 1,100,000 clones appear in this sample, roughly 70% of them only once. The ten biggest clones cover about 1.5% of the sample.

Taken from cysteine to phenylalanine, the CDR3 has 14 residues. The kept DNA is CDR3 alone, 42 bases in frame from the first base. In the germline V gene, CDR1 corresponds to SGDLS and CDR2 to YYNGEE. Trimming removed 2 bases from V and 7 bases from J; the gene matches leave 3 bases unexplained. Sequenced sample: memory CD4+ T cells sorted from blood. In light of the paper, this sample's cell subset or site label describes: CD45RA-negative fraction. The TCR originated in a man between 18 and 29 years old in good health. Recombination linked TRBV9 to TRBJ1-6, and TRBD1 matches 7 of the central bases. DNA sequence: TGTGCCAGCAGCGTTGGACAGGACAATTCACCCCTCCACTTT. This sequence encodes CASSVGQDNSPLHF.